The source of this TCR beta chain is a study of T-cell memory formation after mild COVID-19 (dated by TCRdb to about 2021). For context, the study as a whole: TCR sequence clusters from the two donors were largely donor specific. In a couple of donors, T-cell clones that expanded and contracted after mild COVID-19 were followed by sequencing TCRalpha and TCRbeta repertoires longitudinally. Two young, previously healthy adult volunteers, one female and one male, were included in the cohort.

General study outcomes and caveats: Some responding clones were found in pre-infection memory, which suggests that pre-existing cross-reactive memory T cells took part in the SARS-CoV-2 response. Contracting CD4+ clones turned up mainly in the CM and EM memory subsets, whereas EMRA was where CD8+ clones were enriched. From day 15 to 85, contracting clones showed balanced CD4/CD8 phenotypes, whereas a second wave of clones that expanded from day 15 to 37 leaned towards CD4+. Only a couple of mild cases were covered by the study, and larger cohorts that include severe cases with pre-infection samples were considered necessary. The second-wave clones that peaked on day 37 were not confirmed to be SARS-CoV-2 specific.

Ficoll-Paque density gradient centrifugation was the method used to isolate PBMCs. The sequencing machine was an Illumina NovaSeq 6000. TCRalpha and TCRbeta cDNA libraries were built by 5'RACE with constant-segment primers, adding sample barcodes and unique molecular identifiers. Trizol reagent was used to extract RNA from every sample. Amplification of the libraries took two PCR steps, and the second step added a second sample barcode plus Illumina TruSeq adapters. Libraries were sequenced on an Illumina NovaSeq with 2 x 150 bp paired-end reads. As for the authors' bioinformatics: Demultiplexing of reads and collapsing into UMI-guided consensus sequences were performed with migec v1.2.7. Using mixcr v2.1.11, the UMI consensuses were aligned to TRA and TRB V and J templates and assembled into clonotypes. A clonotype was counted as expanded or contracted only if both edgeR and NoisET called the change significant, with noise models trained on biological replicates. For edgeR calls, the thresholds were a false discovery rate-adjusted p below 0.01 and a log2 fold-change of 1. As an exploratory analysis of dynamics, max-normalized trajectories of the 1000 most abundant clonotypes were examined with PCA combined with hierarchical clustering. The CD4 or CD8 phenotype of responding clones was assigned using the separately sequenced CD4+ and CD8+ repertoires. The public reads were reanalyzed by TCRdb: fastp trimming at Q25, MiXCR alignment, in-frame beta chains only. Rows matching on CDR3 protein sequence are summarized as one entry with the most common DNA and genes. V and J calls and clone size were set by TCRdb, not the authors. The sample yields roughly 480,000 distinct CDR3 sequences; nearly 25% were counted once. The ten largest make up under 15% of the sample.

Regarding this clonotype: This clone's antigen is unknown. Per-base qualities were not stored, and no clone one base away is much larger.

Sequenced: PBMCs or a T cell subset sorted from them (not recorded which). The sequence was collected from an adult woman who had mild COVID-19 (a few samples of this study predate the infection). The sample titles of this study are shuffled in the database, so cell type and time point are left out; the donor was told from shared clones.

The nucleotide sequence is given as TGCAGCGTTGAGACGGTTGACAGGGGGGTCGAGACTGAAGCTTTCTTT. It codes for CSVETVDRGVETEAFF. The chain is assembled from TRBV29-1 and TRBJ1-1; a stretch of 9 junction bases matches TRBD1. From the germline V gene, CDR1 is SQVTM and CDR2 is ANQGSEA. Trimming accounts for 3 bases at V and 5 bases at J, while the number of junction bases matched to no gene is 13. CDR3 length: 16 amino acids, cysteine to phenylalanine. Only the CDR3 DNA stays, 48 bases, in frame from base 1.